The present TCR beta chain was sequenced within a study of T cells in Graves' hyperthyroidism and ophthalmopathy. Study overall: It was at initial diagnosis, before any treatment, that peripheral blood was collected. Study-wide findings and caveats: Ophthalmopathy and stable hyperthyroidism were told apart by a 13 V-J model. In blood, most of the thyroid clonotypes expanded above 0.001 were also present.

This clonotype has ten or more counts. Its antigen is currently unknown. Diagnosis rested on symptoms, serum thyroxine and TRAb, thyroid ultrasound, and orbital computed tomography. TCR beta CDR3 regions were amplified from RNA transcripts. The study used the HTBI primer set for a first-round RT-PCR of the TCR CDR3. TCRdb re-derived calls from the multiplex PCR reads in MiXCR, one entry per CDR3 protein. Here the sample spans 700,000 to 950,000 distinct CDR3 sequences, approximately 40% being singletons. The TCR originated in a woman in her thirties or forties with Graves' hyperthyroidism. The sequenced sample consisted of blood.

The CDR3 region is CASNKRSGANVLTF. The CDR3 DNA sequence: TGTGCCAGCAACAAGAGGTCTGGGGCCAACGTCCTGACTTTC. This rearrangement joins TRBV7-2 to TRBJ2-6; D ambiguous. Trimming cost V 7 bases and J 1 base, with 8 bases left between them. This CDR3 has 14 amino acids. Germline assignment: CDR1 SGHTA and CDR2 FQGNSA.